This TCR beta chain is drawn from a study of naive and memory T cell subsets. An equimolar mix of two oligonucleotides served as the beta constant-region primer for TRBC1 and TRBC2. Nested alpha and beta constant-region primers with the SP2 primer drove four PCR rounds on ligated cDNA. TCRdb reprocessed the UMI-ligation and nested PCR reads with MiXCR, giving one entry per CDR3 protein. The data contain 95,000 to 150,000 distinct CDR3 sequences, around 35% of them seen just once; the ten biggest clones take up approximately 0.9%. This clonotype was detected only once. Being one base from a much bigger clone, this may be a read error. Looked up from germline, CDR1 is SGHVS and CDR2 is FNYEAQ. CDR3 length equals 13 residues. Cells stained for CD3, CD4, CD8, CD45RA, CD27 and viability were sorted into four CD45RA/CD27 subsets.

The rearrangement links TRBV7-6 to TRBJ1-2, with a possible D match to TRBD1 (6 bases). This TCR came from a human donor in good health. The sample comprised central memory CD4+ T cells from blood. The DNA for the CDR3 is TGTGCCAGCAACTTAGGGACAAACTATGGCTACACCTTC. Its protein is CASNLGTNYGYTF.